This T cell receptor (beta chain) was captured by sequencing in a study of T cell responses to AZD1222 COVID-19 vaccine. Clones were sequenced by immunoSEQ multiplex PCR, and TCRdb holds only the in-frame ones, with some missing. The sample has 130,000 or so clones, approximately 92% seen once. As for this clone: Antigen: not known.

Regarding the study as a whole: CD4 TCRs covered the whole spike, strongest at regions 160-218 and 743-854.

Germline-derived CDR1 and CDR2 are MNHEY and SVGEGT. The CDR3 runs to 17 residues. V was clipped by 1 base and J by 0 bases; unmatched bases: 5. This chain connects TRBV6-2 or TRBV6-3 to TRBJ2-3, with 9 positions matching TRBD2. The sequencing used peripheral blood, collected 28 days after the second AZD1222 dose. The receptor was isolated from an adult who received the AZD1222 COVID-19 vaccine. The CDR3 nucleotides read TGTGCCAGCAGTTACTTAGTGACTAGCGGCAGCACAGATACGCAGTATTTT. It translates to CASSYLVTSGSTDTQYF.